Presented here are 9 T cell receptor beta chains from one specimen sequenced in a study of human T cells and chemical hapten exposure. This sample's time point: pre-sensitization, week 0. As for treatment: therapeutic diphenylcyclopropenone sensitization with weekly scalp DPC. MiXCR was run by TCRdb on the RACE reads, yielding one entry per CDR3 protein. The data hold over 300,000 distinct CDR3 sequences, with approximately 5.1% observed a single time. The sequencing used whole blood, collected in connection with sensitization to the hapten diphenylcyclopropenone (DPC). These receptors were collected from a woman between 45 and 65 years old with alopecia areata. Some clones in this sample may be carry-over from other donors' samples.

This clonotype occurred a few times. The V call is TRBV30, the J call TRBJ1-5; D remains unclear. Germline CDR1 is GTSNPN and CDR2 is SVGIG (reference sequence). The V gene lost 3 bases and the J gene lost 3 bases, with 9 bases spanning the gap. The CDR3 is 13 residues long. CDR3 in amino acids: CAWSPINNQPQHF. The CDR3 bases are TGTGCCTGGAGCCCGATCAACAATCAGCCCCAGCATTTT.

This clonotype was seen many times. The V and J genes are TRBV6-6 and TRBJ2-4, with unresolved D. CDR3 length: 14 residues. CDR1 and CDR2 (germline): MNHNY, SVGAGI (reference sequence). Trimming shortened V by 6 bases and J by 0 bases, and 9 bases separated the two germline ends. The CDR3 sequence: CASSLGLAKNIQYF. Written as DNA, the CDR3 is TGTGCCAGCAGCCTCGGTCTAGCCAAAAACATTCAGTACTTC.

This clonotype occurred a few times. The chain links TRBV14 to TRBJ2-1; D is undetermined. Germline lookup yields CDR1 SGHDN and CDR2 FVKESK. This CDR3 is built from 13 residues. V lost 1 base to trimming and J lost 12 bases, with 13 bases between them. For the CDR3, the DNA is TGTGCCAGCAGCCAAGTTGAGAGATATGGGCAGTTCTTC. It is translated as CASSQVERYGQFF.

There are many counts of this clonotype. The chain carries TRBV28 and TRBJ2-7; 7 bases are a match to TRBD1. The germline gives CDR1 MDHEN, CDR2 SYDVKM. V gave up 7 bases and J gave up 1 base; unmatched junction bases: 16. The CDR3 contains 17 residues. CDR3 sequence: CASTKGRDSYNSYEQYF. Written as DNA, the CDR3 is TGTGCCAGCACCAAGGGACGGGACAGCTATAATTCCTACGAGCAGTACTTC.

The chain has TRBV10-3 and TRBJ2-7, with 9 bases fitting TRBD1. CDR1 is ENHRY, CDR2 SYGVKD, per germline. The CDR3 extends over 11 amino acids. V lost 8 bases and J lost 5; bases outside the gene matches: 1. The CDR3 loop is CAIGDRDEQYF. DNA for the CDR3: TGTGCCATCGGGGACAGGGACGAGCAGTACTTC.

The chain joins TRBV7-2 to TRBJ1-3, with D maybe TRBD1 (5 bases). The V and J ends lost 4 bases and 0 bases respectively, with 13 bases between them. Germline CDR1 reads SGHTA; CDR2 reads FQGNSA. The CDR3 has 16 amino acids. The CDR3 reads CASSWTPTISGNTIYF. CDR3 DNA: TGTGCCAGCAGCTGGACACCGACGATCTCTGGAAACACCATATATTTT. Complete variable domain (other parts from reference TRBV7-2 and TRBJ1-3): GAGVSQSPSNKVTEKGKDVELRCDPISGHTALYWYRQSLGQGLEFLIYFQGNSAPDKSGLPSDRFSAERTGGSVSTLTIQRTQQEDSAVYLCASSWTPTISGNTIYFGEGSWLTVV.

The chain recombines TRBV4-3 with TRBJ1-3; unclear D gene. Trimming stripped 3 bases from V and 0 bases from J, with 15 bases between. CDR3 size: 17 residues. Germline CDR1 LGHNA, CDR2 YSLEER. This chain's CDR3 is CASSQLGPLNSGNTIYF. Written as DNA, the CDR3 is TGCGCCAGCAGCCAGCTAGGTCCACTCAACTCTGGAAACACCATATATTTT.

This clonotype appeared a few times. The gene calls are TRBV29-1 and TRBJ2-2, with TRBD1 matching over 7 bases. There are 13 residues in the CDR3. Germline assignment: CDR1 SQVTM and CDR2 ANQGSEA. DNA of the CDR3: TGCAGTGCCGACAGGGAGAACACCGGGGAGCTGTTTTTT. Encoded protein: CSADRENTGELFF.

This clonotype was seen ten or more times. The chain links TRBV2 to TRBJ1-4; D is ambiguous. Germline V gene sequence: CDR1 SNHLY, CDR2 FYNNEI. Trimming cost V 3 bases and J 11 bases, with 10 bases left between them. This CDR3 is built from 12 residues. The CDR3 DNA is TGTGCCAGCAGTGATAGTGTGGAGAAACTGTTTTTT. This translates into CASSDSVEKLFF.